A selection of T cell receptor beta chains follows, all from one sample in a study of cytomegalovirus exposure and HLA in healthy donors. Profiled with immunoSEQ multiplex PCR; TCRdb holds only in-frame clones, not every one. This sample contains 65,000 to 95,000 clones. Material: PBMCs. Receptor source: a woman aged 60-75 years in good health and CMV-seronegative. Both conserved end residues are part of each CDR3. Fields, in order: V gene, J gene, D gene, CDR3 protein, CDR3 DNA. A D gene is named only where the DNA matches it firmly.

v_gene: TRBV19; j_gene: TRBJ2-5; d_gene: -; CDR3aa: CASNPQGRNRETQYF; CDR3nt: TGTGCCAGTAACCCACAGGGTAGGAATAGAGAGACCCAGTACTTC
v_gene: TRBV27; j_gene: TRBJ1-4; d_gene: TRBD1; CDR3aa: CASRNVGRGLGDEKLFF; CDR3nt: TGTGCCAGCAGAAATGTAGGCAGGGGGCTGGGGGATGAAAAACTGTTTTTT
v_gene: TRBV6-5; j_gene: TRBJ2-2; d_gene: -; CDR3aa: CASSYGPQGNTGELFF; CDR3nt: TGTGCCAGCAGTTATGGTCCCCAGGGAAACACCGGGGAGCTGTTTTTT
v_gene: TRBV10-3; j_gene: TRBJ2-1; d_gene: -; CDR3aa: CAIRQDLSSYNEQFF; CDR3nt: TGTGCCATCAGACAGGACCTGAGCTCCTACAATGAGCAGTTCTTC
v_gene: TRBV7-2; j_gene: TRBJ2-1; d_gene: TRBD2; CDR3aa: CASSLGGLAGVSYNEQFF; CDR3nt: TGTGCCAGCAGCTTGGGGGGACTAGCGGGAGTATCCTACAATGAGCAGTTCTTC
v_gene: TRBV7-8; j_gene: TRBJ2-1; d_gene: -; CDR3aa: CASSLGSGVSAIGGNEQFF; CDR3nt: TGTGCCAGCAGCTTAGGGTCAGGGGTATCGGCGATTGGCGGCAATGAGCAGTTCTTC
v_gene: TRBV19; j_gene: TRBJ2-1; d_gene: TRBD2; CDR3aa: CASNSPRLAGNYEQFF; CDR3nt: TGTGCCAGTAATAGTCCTAGACTAGCGGGGAACTATGAGCAGTTCTTC
v_gene: TRBV7-9; j_gene: TRBJ1-1; d_gene: TRBD1; CDR3aa: CASSEGQNLGNTEAFF; CDR3nt: TGTGCCAGCAGCGAGGGACAGAACCTAGGCAACACTGAAGCTTTCTTT
v_gene: TRBV7-2; j_gene: TRBJ2-5; d_gene: TRBD1; CDR3aa: CASSSSPGQGIGETQYF; CDR3nt: TGTGCCAGCAGCTCATCTCCGGGACAGGGGATAGGGGAGACCCAGTACTTC
v_gene: TRBV6-1; j_gene: TRBJ1-2; d_gene: TRBD1; CDR3aa: CASKTGIYGYTF; CDR3nt: TGTGCCAGCAAGACAGGGATCTATGGCTACACCTTC
v_gene: TRBV6-6; j_gene: TRBJ2-7; d_gene: -; CDR3aa: CASSRSYEQYF; CDR3nt: TGTGCCAGCAGTAGATCTTACGAGCAGTACTTC
v_gene: TRBV7-6; j_gene: TRBJ2-7; d_gene: TRBD2; CDR3aa: CASSSLAGGPTYEQYF; CDR3nt: TGTGCCAGCAGCTCTCTAGCGGGAGGGCCGACCTACGAGCAGTACTTC
v_gene: TRBV7-9; j_gene: TRBJ2-1; d_gene: TRBD2; CDR3aa: CASSLEVRAGNGEQFF; CDR3nt: TGTGCCAGCAGCTTAGAAGTGAGAGCGGGAAATGGTGAGCAGTTCTTC
v_gene: TRBV9; j_gene: TRBJ2-7; d_gene: TRBD2; CDR3aa: CASSQNPGLAGAEQYF; CDR3nt: TGTGCCAGCAGCCAAAACCCGGGACTAGCGGGAGCCGAGCAGTACTTC
v_gene: TRBV2; j_gene: TRBJ2-5; d_gene: TRBD2; CDR3aa: CASSEGRLAVQETQYF; CDR3nt: TGTGCCAGCAGTGAGGGAAGACTAGCAGTACAAGAGACCCAGTACTTC
v_gene: TRBV4-2; j_gene: TRBJ2-1; d_gene: -; CDR3aa: CASSQGRDSTYNEQFF; CDR3nt: TGTGCCAGCAGCCAAGGCCGGGACTCAACCTACAATGAGCAGTTCTTC
v_gene: TRBV7-2; j_gene: TRBJ2-1; d_gene: -; CDR3aa: CASSSLNEQFF; CDR3nt: TGTGCCAGCAGCTCCCTAAATGAGCAGTTCTTC
v_gene: TRBV10-1; j_gene: TRBJ2-2; d_gene: TRBD2; CDR3aa: CASSDRLAGRTGELFF; CDR3nt: TGCGCCAGCAGTGATAGGCTAGCGGGAAGGACCGGGGAGCTGTTTTTT
v_gene: TRBV6-5; j_gene: TRBJ2-2; d_gene: -; CDR3aa: CASRQQGRAGELFF; CDR3nt: TGTGCCAGCAGACAACAGGGCCGGGCCGGGGAGCTGTTTTTT
v_gene: TRBV18; j_gene: TRBJ2-1; d_gene: -; CDR3aa: CASSPGPSDYNEQFF; CDR3nt: TGTGCCAGCTCACCAGGGCCTAGCGATTACAATGAGCAGTTCTTC
v_gene: TRBV6-1; j_gene: TRBJ2-7; d_gene: TRBD2; CDR3aa: CASTTGGYHEQYF; CDR3nt: TGTGCCAGCACAACGGGAGGGTACCACGAGCAGTACTTC
v_gene: TRBV25-1; j_gene: TRBJ2-7; d_gene: -; CDR3aa: CASRTDSNYEQYF; CDR3nt: TGTGCCAGCAGAACGGACAGCAACTACGAGCAGTACTTC
v_gene: TRBV28; j_gene: TRBJ1-5; d_gene: TRBD1; CDR3aa: CASRPGTVDSNQPQHF; CDR3nt: TGTGCCAGCAGACCCGGGACAGTCGATAGCAATCAGCCCCAGCATTTT
v_gene: TRBV14; j_gene: TRBJ2-3; d_gene: -; CDR3aa: CASSQGTSTDTQYF; CDR3nt: TGTGCCAGCAGCCAGGGGACTAGCACAGATACGCAGTATTTT
v_gene: TRBV19; j_gene: TRBJ2-2; d_gene: TRBD2; CDR3aa: CASSIDLWASGNTGELFF; CDR3nt: TGTGCCAGTAGTATAGATCTATGGGCTAGCGGGAACACCGGGGAGCTGTTTTTT
v_gene: TRBV4-2; j_gene: TRBJ2-1; d_gene: TRBD2; CDR3aa: CASSQGGAAGGVNEQFF; CDR3nt: TGTGCCAGCAGCCAAGGAGGGGCAGCGGGAGGGGTCAATGAGCAGTTCTTC
v_gene: TRBV7-9; j_gene: TRBJ2-5; d_gene: TRBD1; CDR3aa: CASSHDRVLVQYF; CDR3nt: TGTGCCAGCAGCCACGACAGGGTCCTTGTGCAGTACTTC
v_gene: TRBV7-7; j_gene: TRBJ2-2; d_gene: -; CDR3aa: CASSLTRTGELFF; CDR3nt: TGTGCTAGCAGCTTAACGCGCACCGGGGAGCTGTTTTTT
v_gene: TRBV28; j_gene: TRBJ2-7; d_gene: TRBD2; CDR3aa: CASSPQTSGSLYEQYF; CDR3nt: TGTGCCAGCAGTCCCCAGACTAGCGGGAGCCTCTACGAGCAGTACTTC
v_gene: TRBV19; j_gene: TRBJ2-7; d_gene: -; CDR3aa: CASSIRGPYEQYF; CDR3nt: TGTGCCAGTAGTATAAGGGGCCCCTACGAGCAGTACTTC
v_gene: TRBV5-4; j_gene: TRBJ1-2; d_gene: TRBD1; CDR3aa: CASSLRTGEPGYTF; CDR3nt: TGTGCCAGCAGCCTACGGACAGGGGAACCTGGCTACACCTTC
v_gene: TRBV28; j_gene: TRBJ1-2; d_gene: -; CDR3aa: CASGPGGAYGYTF; CDR3nt: TGTGCCAGCGGTCCTGGAGGGGCCTATGGCTACACCTTC
v_gene: TRBV5-1; j_gene: TRBJ2-1; d_gene: TRBD2; CDR3aa: CASSSGLAGAYNEQFF; CDR3nt: TGCGCCAGCAGCTCGGGACTAGCGGGAGCCTACAATGAGCAGTTCTTC
v_gene: TRBV4-2; j_gene: TRBJ1-2; d_gene: -; CDR3aa: CASSQEGPRFPPTNYGYTF; CDR3nt: TGTGCCAGCAGCCAAGAGGGGCCACGGTTTCCCCCTACTAACTATGGCTACACCTTC
v_gene: TRBV5-1; j_gene: TRBJ2-3; d_gene: TRBD2; CDR3aa: CASSMGLAGGHLGVTDTQYF; CDR3nt: TGCGCCAGCAGCATGGGACTAGCGGGAGGGCATTTGGGTGTCACAGATACGCAGTATTTT
v_gene: TRBV28; j_gene: TRBJ1-1; d_gene: -; CDR3aa: CASATRVEAFF; CDR3nt: TGTGCCAGCGCCACCCGGGTGGAAGCTTTCTTT
v_gene: TRBV7-9; j_gene: TRBJ2-3; d_gene: -; CDR3aa: CASSLGSLGAPTDTQYF; CDR3nt: TGTGCCAGCAGCTTGGGGTCCCTGGGAGCACCCACAGATACGCAGTATTTT
v_gene: TRBV28; j_gene: TRBJ2-1; d_gene: -; CDR3aa: CASSSYASGTYNEQFF; CDR3nt: TGTGCCAGCAGTTCCTATGCCTCGGGGACTTACAATGAGCAGTTCTTC
v_gene: TRBV4-3; j_gene: TRBJ2-2; d_gene: -; CDR3aa: CASSQGFIFRGTGELFF; CDR3nt: TGCGCCAGCAGCCAAGGATTCATTTTTAGGGGAACCGGGGAGCTGTTTTTT
v_gene: TRBV18; j_gene: TRBJ1-3; d_gene: -; CDR3aa: CASSPGRVSGNTIYF; CDR3nt: TGTGCCAGCTCACCAGGTCGGGTCTCTGGAAACACCATATATTTT
v_gene: TRBV28; j_gene: TRBJ1-5; d_gene: TRBD1; CDR3aa: CASNTPQGGGQPQHF; CDR3nt: TGTGCCAGCAACACCCCACAGGGGGGGGGACAGCCCCAGCATTTT
v_gene: TRBV11-3; j_gene: TRBJ2-1; d_gene: TRBD1; CDR3aa: CASSPGAGTGGVNEQFF; CDR3nt: TGTGCCAGCAGCCCGGGTGCCGGGACAGGGGGCGTAAATGAGCAGTTCTTC
v_gene: TRBV7-9; j_gene: TRBJ2-5; d_gene: -; CDR3aa: CASSLGYRGGWEQYF; CDR3nt: TGTGCCAGCAGCTTAGGATACAGAGGTGGGTGGGAGCAGTACTTC
v_gene: TRBV7-2; j_gene: TRBJ1-1; d_gene: TRBD1; CDR3aa: CASSLGGTGGATRTEAFF; CDR3nt: TGTGCCAGCAGCTTAGGAGGGACAGGGGGCGCGACGAGGACTGAAGCTTTCTTT
v_gene: TRBV9; j_gene: TRBJ2-1; d_gene: -; CDR3aa: CASSDLVGAYNEQFF; CDR3nt: TGTGCCAGCAGCGATTTAGTGGGAGCCTACAATGAGCAGTTCTTC
v_gene: TRBV29-1; j_gene: TRBJ1-2; d_gene: -; CDR3aa: CSVEPRGRADNYGYTF; CDR3nt: TGCAGCGTTGAACCGAGAGGGAGGGCGGATAACTATGGCTACACCTTC
v_gene: TRBV10-1; j_gene: TRBJ2-5; d_gene: TRBD2; CDR3aa: CASSDHASGSTSYF; CDR3nt: TGCGCCAGCAGTGACCACGCTAGCGGGAGTACATCGTACTTC